This T cell receptor beta chain was obtained from a study of blood T cell repertoires in COVID-19. Study-level background: Italy, Spain and the United States were the sources of the convalescent and acute COVID-19 samples. T cells, B-cell-depleted T cells, or PBMCs supplied cDNA or gDNA.

Per the germline V gene, CDR1 is SGHDN and CDR2 is FVKESK. Trimming left V 2 bases short and J 2 bases short, with 6 bases between. CDR3 length: 13 residues. Authors' analysis steps: Quantification of nucleated cells was approximated via reference gene primer amplification. The repertoire was sequenced with immunoSEQ multiplex PCR; TCRdb's copy has only in-frame clones and lacks some. V, J and clone size derive from that table, while D and trimming were established from the DNA sequence. Of about 88,000 clones in the sample, 85% to 95% are singletons; the top ten hold over 1.5%. This receptor was identified in a man aged 55 to 70 with acute or convalescent COVID-19. Sequences were obtained from peripheral blood. The chain recombines TRBV14 with TRBJ1-1; D remains unclear. This CDR3 is CASSQQANTEAFF. As DNA, the CDR3 is TGTGCCAGCAGCCAACAGGCTAACACTGAAGCTTTCTTT.